Given below is one TCR beta chain in context. Its antigen is currently unknown. The entry originates in a study of T cell repertoires in cytomegalovirus infection. Study at large: CMV epitopes in the study were HLA-C-restricted (recently identified) and HLA-B-restricted (well studied). CMV infection together with matching HLA type was indicated by public TCR beta signatures.

Germline CDR1 SGDLS, CDR2 YYNGEE. V was clipped by 0 bases and J by 4 bases, with 10 bases between them. The CDR3 spans 15 residues. TCRdb reanalysed the reads using MiXCR and keeps one entry per CDR3 protein. The sample records 700,000 to 950,000 distinct CDR3 sequences, roughly 33% being singletons. The study's findings and limits: HLA-C-restricted CMV-specific TCR beta clonotypes were dominant in the ex vivo response.

The chain carries TRBV9 and TRBJ2-2; possibly TRBD2 for D (6 bases). Here the sequenced sample was cultured CD8+ T cells from PBMCs, taken from culture after CMV antigen stimulation. The TCR comes from a human donor in good health (CMV status not recorded). Some clones in this sample may be carry-over from other donors' samples. The CDR3 is CASSVVVGGTGELFF. DNA for the CDR3: TGTGCCAGCAGCGTAGTTGTCGGGGGCACCGGGGAGCTGTTTTTT.